The source of this TCR beta chain is a study of T-cell reconstitution after alpha-beta-depleted transplantation in children. Study-wide findings and caveats: Several hundred expanded graft clones reportedly supplied alpha-beta T cells about two months after transplant. Several patients had high TCRbeta diversity at day 60; it came from surviving recipient T cells and thymic progenitors. One year after transplant, T-cell counts and diversity came mostly from newly produced T cells.

Molecular barcoding with unique molecular identifiers was used for the TCRbeta library. TCRdb independently ran MiXCR on the PCR reads; one entry per CDR3 protein. Here the sample spans 250,000 to 350,000 distinct CDR3 sequences, roughly 25% being singletons. On this clonotype itself: Its antigen is currently unknown.

Trimming removed 5 bases at V and 7 bases at J, with 14 bases between. This CDR3 spans 13 amino acids. This chain links TRBV12-3 or TRBV12-4 with TRBJ1-1; no clear D. The sequence was collected from a male patient under 18 who had a stem cell transplant for acute lymphoblastic leukemia, so the T cells may come from the graft donor. The sequencing here drew on PBMCs, mostly from graft donor cells, taken 180 days after TCRalphabeta/CD19-depleted stem cell transplant. The CDR3 DNA reads as TGTGCCAGCAGTCTCCCCGCCTCCGATGAAGCTTTCTTT. Amino acid sequence: CASSLPASDEAFF.